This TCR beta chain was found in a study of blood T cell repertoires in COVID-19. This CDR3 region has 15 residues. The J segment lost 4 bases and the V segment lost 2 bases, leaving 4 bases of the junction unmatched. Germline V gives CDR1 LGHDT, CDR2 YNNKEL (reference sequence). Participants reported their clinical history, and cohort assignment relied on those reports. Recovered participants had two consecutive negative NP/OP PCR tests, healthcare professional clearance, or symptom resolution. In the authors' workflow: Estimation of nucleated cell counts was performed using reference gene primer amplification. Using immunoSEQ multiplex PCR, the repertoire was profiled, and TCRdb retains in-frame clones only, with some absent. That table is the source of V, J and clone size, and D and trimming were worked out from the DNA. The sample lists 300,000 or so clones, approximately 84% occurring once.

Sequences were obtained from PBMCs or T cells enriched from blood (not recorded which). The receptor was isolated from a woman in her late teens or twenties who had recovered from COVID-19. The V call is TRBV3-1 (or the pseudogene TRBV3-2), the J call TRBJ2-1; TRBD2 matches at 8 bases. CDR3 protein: CASSQLGLDYNEQFF. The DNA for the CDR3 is TGTGCCAGCAGCCAATTGGGACTAGATTACAATGAGCAGTTCTTC.